A selection of T cell receptor beta chains follows, all from one sample in a study of CD8 T cells in ankylosing spondylitis. TCRdb re-derived calls from the 5' RACE reads in MiXCR, one entry per CDR3 protein. The data contain roughly 300,000 distinct CDR3 sequences, under 8.5% of them singletons. Material for sequencing was blood, either unsorted or a sorted T cell fraction (not recorded which). These receptors were collected from a male donor with ankylosing spondylitis. Each CDR3 is given with its conserved first and last residue. The D gene is left open where the match is weak. Some rows mark clone size as missing; the rest say once, few, many or name a class of expanded clone.

j_gene	d_gene	abundance	v_gene	CDR3nt	CDR3aa
TRBJ2-3	NA	many	TRBV3-1	TGTGCCAGCAGCCCCACGGGGGATACGCAGTATTTT	CASSPTGDTQYF
TRBJ2-6	NA	NA	TRBV11-2	TGTGCCAGCACCTCTCGGGGGGCGCGGGGGGCCAACGTCCTGACTTTC	CASTSRGARGANVLTF
TRBJ2-5	NA	many	TRBV20-1	TGCAGTGCCGACCGGATGGGGGGCTTTCGAGAGACCCAGTACTTC	CSADRMGGFRETQYF
TRBJ1-5	NA	many	TRBV30	TGTGCCTGGAGTAGTTATAATAATCAGCCCCAGCATTTT	CAWSSYNNQPQHF
TRBJ2-7	NA	many	TRBV2	TGTGCCAGCAGGGAACAGAGTTCTCCGATCTACGAGCAGTACTTC	CASREQSSPIYEQYF
TRBJ2-3	NA	NA	TRBV6-5	TGTGCCAGCAGTTACGGGTCAGGTCATATAGCGGATACGCAGTATTTT	CASSYGSGHIADTQYF
TRBJ1-1	NA	many	TRBV7-8	TGTGCCAGCAGCTTAGCTCGGACGGGGAACACTGAAGCTTTCTTT	CASSLARTGNTEAFF
TRBJ1-1	TRBD1	few	TRBV5-1	TGCGCCAGCAGGGGCGGGACAGCGGCCATGAACACTGAAGCTTTCTTT	CASRGGTAAMNTEAFF
TRBJ2-3	TRBD2	NA	TRBV11-2	TGTGCCAGCAACGGCGGAGCGGGAGGGCCAACAGATACGCAGTATTTT	CASNGGAGGPTDTQYF
TRBJ2-3	NA	many	TRBV27	TGTGCCAGCATTCCAAGAGCAGTTTCCACAGATACGCAGTATTTT	CASIPRAVSTDTQYF
TRBJ1-3	NA	many	TRBV5-1	TGCGCCAGCAGCTTGCCTGGAAACACCATATATTTT	CASSLPGNTIYF
TRBJ1-1	NA	few	TRBV30	TGTGCCTGGATTAGACAGCCGAACACTGAAGCTTTCTTT	CAWIRQPNTEAFF
TRBJ2-7	NA	few	TRBV11-2	TGTGCCAGCAGCCCGCCGGGACGACGGTACGAGCAGTACTTC	CASSPPGRRYEQYF
TRBJ1-2	NA	many	TRBV12-3/TRBV12-4	TGTGCCAGCACCCCGACAGGCAACTATGGCTACACCTTC	CASTPTGNYGYTF
TRBJ2-3	NA	many	TRBV29-1	TGCAGCGTTGAAGATCTGGCGGGCAGCACAGATACGCAGTATTTT	CSVEDLAGSTDTQYF
TRBJ2-1	NA	many	TRBV25-1	TGTGCCAGCAGTTCAGAGAATGAGCAGTTCTTC	CASSSENEQFF
TRBJ2-1	NA	NA	TRBV24-1	TGTGCCACCAGTGATGTGGGGCGAGATGAGCAGTTCTTC	CATSDVGRDEQFF
TRBJ2-7	TRBD2	few	TRBV2	TGTGCCAGCAGTGAAGATCCGGGACTAGTCGTCGAGCAGTACTTC	CASSEDPGLVVEQYF
TRBJ2-1	TRBD2	few	TRBV5-1	TGCGCCAGCGTTGGGCTAGCGGGAGGGCCGGGGACCTACAATGAGCAGTTCTTC	CASVGLAGGPGTYNEQFF
TRBJ2-2	NA	NA	TRBV30	TGTGCCTGGAGTGTACAGGGCACCGGGGAGCTGTTTTTT	CAWSVQGTGELFF
TRBJ2-1	NA	NA	TRBV6-1	TGTGCCAGCAGGGGGGGGGCCGGGTACAATGAGCAGTTCTTC	CASRGGAGYNEQFF
TRBJ1-1	NA	NA	TRBV20-1	TGCAGTGCTAGAGATCAAGGGAAAATGAACACTGAAGCTTTCTTT	CSARDQGKMNTEAFF
TRBJ2-7	NA	NA	TRBV20-1	TGCAGTGCTAGAGTCGTGGGAGTGGGGTACGAGCAGTACTTC	CSARVVGVGYEQYF
TRBJ2-7	TRBD2	many	TRBV20-1	TGCAGTGCTAGAGATGGGCTAGCGGCTGCCGAGCAGTACTTC	CSARDGLAAAEQYF
TRBJ1-1	NA	few	TRBV11-2	TGTGCCAGCAGCAGATCGCTCCAGGGGAGCACTGAAGCTTTCTTT	CASSRSLQGSTEAFF
TRBJ2-7	TRBD1	few	TRBV19	TGTGCCAGTAGTTTTCGGACAGGGCTAACCTACGAGCAGTACTTC	CASSFRTGLTYEQYF
TRBJ2-7	NA	few	TRBV5-6	TGTGCCAGCAGCTTGGAGGGGGTCTACGAGCAGTACTTC	CASSLEGVYEQYF
TRBJ2-2	NA	NA	TRBV3-1	TGTGCCAGCAGCCAAGAACCAGGGAGCACCGGGGAGCTGTTTTTT	CASSQEPGSTGELFF
TRBJ2-2	NA	many	TRBV4-1	TGCGCCAGCAGCCAAGAGGGGGCGAAGGTGGACACCGGGGAGCTGTTTTTT	CASSQEGAKVDTGELFF
TRBJ1-1	TRBD1	NA	TRBV29-1	TGCAGCTTGGGACAGACGAACACTGAAGCTTTCTTT	CSLGQTNTEAFF
TRBJ2-7	NA	once	TRBV30	TGTGCCTGGAGGGATGGGGACGGAACCTACGAGCAGTACTTC	CAWRDGDGTYEQYF
TRBJ2-6	NA	many	TRBV5-1	TGCGCCAGCAGGGAGAACTCTGGGGCCAACGTCCTGACTTTC	CASRENSGANVLTF
TRBJ2-1	NA	many	TRBV10-3	TGTGCCATCAGTGTAAAGGCAGGGGAGGGGAATGAGCAGTTCTTC	CAISVKAGEGNEQFF
TRBJ2-3	NA	many	TRBV7-9	TGTGCCAGCAGCTTAGCCGGGTCCGAAGGAGATACGCAGTATTTT	CASSLAGSEGDTQYF
TRBJ2-1	TRBD2	many	TRBV6-2/TRBV6-3	TGTGCCAGCAGTTACCGGGAGGGTTATGAGCAGTTCTTC	CASSYREGYEQFF
TRBJ2-7	TRBD2	few	TRBV20-1	TGCAGTGCTGGGACTAGCGGGAGTGCCTACGAGCAGTACTTC	CSAGTSGSAYEQYF
TRBJ2-3	NA	NA	TRBV29-1	TGCAGCGTTGGCGGGATCACAGATACGCAGTATTTT	CSVGGITDTQYF
TRBJ2-5	NA	few	TRBV20-1	TGCAGTGCCCGGGGTGGCCAAGAGACCCAGTACTTC	CSARGGQETQYF
TRBJ2-5	NA	NA	TRBV4-1	TGCGCCAGCAGCCAAGATAATGGCCCGCCAGAGACCCAGTACTTC	CASSQDNGPPETQYF
TRBJ2-2	TRBD2	NA	TRBV6-1	TGTGCCAGCAGCGAGACTAGCGTCGGGGAGCTGTTTTTT	CASSETSVGELFF
TRBJ1-1	NA	few	TRBV7-3	TGTGCCAGCAGCTTAAACGGGTTTGACAGAGCCGAATTT	CASSLNGFDRAEF
TRBJ2-1	TRBD2	NA	TRBV5-6	TGTGCCAGCAGCGGACTTGGGACTAGCGGGAGTAATGAGCAGTTCTTC	CASSGLGTSGSNEQFF
TRBJ2-3	NA	few	TRBV9	TGTGCCAGCAGCGCCCTGGGGGCTAGCGGAACCACAGATACGCAGTATTTT	CASSALGASGTTDTQYF
TRBJ2-2	TRBD1	NA	TRBV27	TGTGCCAGCGGCTGGGGGACAGGGAGCACCGGGGAGCTGTTTTTT	CASGWGTGSTGELFF
TRBJ2-7	TRBD1	few	TRBV5-1	TGCGCCAGCAGCAGATCCGGGACAGGGGTATCCTACGAGCAGTACTTC	CASSRSGTGVSYEQYF
TRBJ2-5	TRBD1	few	TRBV5-5	TGTGCCAGCAGCCTAACGTCCGGGACAGGGCTGTTGTCCCAGTACTTC	CASSLTSGTGLLSQYF
TRBJ2-7	NA	many	TRBV4-3	TGCGCCAGCAGCCAAGAGTTGCGGGTGTCCTACGAGCAGTACTTC	CASSQELRVSYEQYF
TRBJ2-1	TRBD2	few	TRBV12-5	TGTGCTAGTGGGGGCGGGGGGAGACAGAGTCCCTCCTACAATGAGCAGTTCTTC	CASGGGGRQSPSYNEQFF
TRBJ1-4	NA	many	TRBV4-1	TGCGCCAGCAGCCAAGGCCTCCAAGGAAAACTGTTTTTT	CASSQGLQGKLFF
TRBJ2-2	NA	NA	TRBV5-1	TGCGCCAGCAGCGGGGAGCCGGGAAGGCCCACCGGGGAGCTGTTTTTT	CASSGEPGRPTGELFF
TRBJ2-2	NA	NA	TRBV5-1	TGCGCCAGCAGGTCACTAGAGGGAGGCCCGAACACCGGGGAGCTGTTTTTT	CASRSLEGGPNTGELFF
TRBJ2-3	NA	NA	TRBV20-1	TGCAGTGCTGCTAGCGGAGGGGGAGATACGCAGTATTTT	CSAASGGGDTQYF
TRBJ2-1	NA	many	TRBV5-1	TGCGCCAGCAGCTTGGGTCCAGCGGGGACACCCCTTTGGGATGAGCAGTTCTTC	CASSLGPAGTPLWDEQFF
TRBJ2-6	TRBD2	NA	TRBV13	TGTGCCAGCAGCTTAACCGGGCAACTAGCGGGGGTCTCTGGGGCCAACGTCCTGACTTTC	CASSLTGQLAGVSGANVLTF
TRBJ2-1	TRBD2	few	TRBV5-4	TGTGCCAGCAGTCCGGCGGGCGGGAGGGCCAGCTATGAGCAGTTCTTC	CASSPAGGRASYEQFF